The 31 T cell receptor beta chains reported below all come from one sample, sequenced in a study of blood T cell repertoires in COVID-19 (dated by TCRdb to the early 2020s). The library relied on the immunoSEQ multiplex PCR assay. TCRdb carries this immuneACCESS record with in-frame sequences only. Its versions omit some clonotypes, under half of them owing to an unresolved V gene in the studies checked, with the rest unexplained. The sample table records roughly 100,000 clones; 60% to 80% of these occur just once. The biggest ten clones account for 0.8% to 1% of the sample. Sequences were obtained from peripheral blood. These receptors all stem from a human donor with acute or convalescent COVID-19. The donor label of this sample is uncertain.

The chain joins TRBV6-5 to TRBJ1-2; tentatively, D is TRBD1 (6 bases). V lost 6 bases, J lost 7 bases, and 18 bases lay in between. The CDR3 is 14 residues long. Germline values: CDR1 MNHEY, CDR2 SVGAGI. CDR3: CASRTTGTTFGYTF. As DNA, the CDR3 is TGTGCCAGCAGAACAACCGGGACAACATTTGGCTACACCTTC.

The chain links TRBV7-3 to TRBJ2-1; TRBD2 matches 11 bases. This CDR3 is built from 15 residues. Trimming at V came to 2 bases and at J to 9 bases, leaving 6 bases not matched to a gene. Germline-derived CDR1 and CDR2 are SGHTA and FQGTGA. CDR3 amino acids: CASSLVAGGRSEQFF. The CDR3 nucleotides read TGTGCCAGCAGCTTAGTAGCGGGGGGGCGCAGTGAGCAGTTCTTC.

This chain connects TRBV18 to TRBJ2-7; TRBD1 matches 10 bases. Germline loops: CDR1 KGHSH, CDR2 LQKENI. CDR3 size: 15 residues. J was trimmed by 6 bases and V by 5 bases; bases with no gene match: 10. CDR3 coding DNA: TGTGCCAGCTCAGCCTCCGGGACAGGGGCGTTCGAGCAGTACTTC. As protein: CASSASGTGAFEQYF.

V usage is TRBV4-1 and J usage is TRBJ2-2; 7 nucleotides align to TRBD2. The CDR3 covers 15 residues. Germline V gene data show CDR1 as MGHRA and CDR2 as YSYEKL. The V and J ends lost 5 bases and 5 bases, in that order; junction bases with no gene match: 8. As DNA, the CDR3 is TGCGCCAGCAGCACGGGCGGGGGAAGGACCGGGGAGCTGTTTTTT. Translation: CASSTGGGRTGELFF.

This clone was counted once. This rearrangement joins TRBV27 to TRBJ2-5; 7 bases line up with TRBD1. Germline CDR1 is MNHEY and CDR2 is SMNVEV (reference sequence). V trimming: 4 bases; J trimming: 4 bases; junction bases outside the gene matches: 3. The CDR3 loop spans 13 amino acids. CDR3 sequence: CASSWDRRETQYF. The CDR3 DNA is TGTGCCAGCAGTTGGGACAGAAGAGAGACCCAGTACTTC.

The sample holds a few counts of this clone. This sequence joins TRBV5-5 and TRBJ1-4; no firm D call. CDR3 length: 13 residues. Germline lookup yields CDR1 SGHKS and CDR2 YYEKEE (reference sequence). The V end lost 0 bases, the J end lost 7 bases, and 7 bases lay between the germline ends. The CDR3 DNA reads as TGTGCCAGCAGCTTGGACCTATTTGAAAAACTGTTTTTT. Amino acids: CASSLDLFEKLFF. Variable domain in full (rest from reference TRBV5-5 and TRBJ1-4): DAGVTQSPTHLIKTRGQQVTLRCSPISGHKSVSWYQQVLGQGPQFIFQYYEKEERGRGNFPDRFSARQFPNYSSELNVNALLLGDSALYLCASSLDLFEKLFFGSGTQLSVL.

The chain carries TRBV7-3 and TRBJ2-2; 8 bases are shared with TRBD1. This CDR3 has 16 amino acids. J was trimmed by 6 bases and V by 5 bases; bases with no gene match: 11. The germline CDR1 and CDR2 sequences are SGHTA and FQGTGA. CDR3 in DNA: TGTGCCAGCAGCCCCTCGGGACAGGTCGTCGCCGGGGAGCTGTTTTTT. Protein sequence: CASSPSGQVVAGELFF. Supplemented by reference TRBV7-3 and TRBJ2-2, the full variable domain reads GAGVSQTPSNKVTEKGKYVELRCDPISGHTALYWYRQSLGQGPEFLIYFQGTGAADDSGLPNDRFFAVRPEGSVSTLKIQRTERGDSAVYLCASSPSGQVVAGELFFGEGSRLTVL.

This chain links TRBV27 with TRBJ1-1, with 9 bases that match TRBD1. V shed 5 bases, J shed 7 bases, and the junction held 8 bases outside the gene matches. Germline CDR1 and CDR2: MNHEY and SMNVEV (reference sequence). This CDR3 is built from 14 residues. This CDR3 is CASSDRGYNDEAFF. DNA for the CDR3: TGTGCCAGCAGTGACAGGGGGTATAATGATGAAGCTTTCTTT.

V is TRBV3-1 (or the pseudogene TRBV3-2) and J is TRBJ1-2, with 8 bases aligning to TRBD1. The V and J ends lost 1 base and 2 bases, in that order; junction bases with no gene match: 3. Germline CDR1 LGHDT, CDR2 YNNKEL (reference sequence). This CDR3 contains 15 residues. The CDR3 sequence: CASSQVTGVNYGYTF. Written as DNA, the CDR3 is TGTGCCAGCAGCCAAGTGACAGGGGTGAACTATGGCTACACCTTC.

This sequence joins TRBV5-1 and TRBJ1-3; TRBD1 agrees at 9 bases. Germline CDR1 is SGHRS and CDR2 is YFSETQ. With 0 bases clipped from V and 3 bases from J, the junction kept 10 bases outside the gene matches. This CDR3 has 18 residues. The CDR3 bases are TGCGCCAGCAGCTTGGTATCCCCACAGGGGGCGCTTGGAAACACCATATATTTT. Residues: CASSLVSPQGALGNTIYF.

The V call is TRBV29-1, the J call TRBJ1-2; no reliable D call. The CDR3 is 12 residues long. CDR1 and CDR2 from the germline V gene are SQVTM and ANQGSEA. The V end lost 4 bases, the J end lost 2 bases, and 8 bases lay between the germline ends. CDR3 nucleotides: TGCAGCGTTGTAGGAGAGAACTATGGCTACACCTTC. It is translated as CSVVGENYGYTF.

This clone was seen a single time. The V and J genes are TRBV3-1 (or the pseudogene TRBV3-2) and TRBJ1-2; perhaps TRBD1 as D (5 bases). Trimming stripped 1 base from V and 6 bases from J, with 12 bases between. Germline values: CDR1 LGHDT, CDR2 YNNKEL (reference sequence). There are 14 residues in the CDR3. The DNA for the CDR3 is TGTGCCAGCAGCCAAGGCGTACGGGGGAATGGCTACACCTTC. Protein product: CASSQGVRGNGYTF.

CDR3 nucleotides: TGCGCCAGCAGCTCCGGGACTTACCAAGAGACCCAGTACTTC. The encoded protein is CASSSGTYQETQYF. This chain joins TRBV5-1 and TRBJ2-5; perhaps TRBD2 as D (6 bases). Germline V lookup: CDR1 SGHRS, CDR2 YFSETQ. The CDR3 has 14 amino acids. V was trimmed by 3 bases and J by 0 bases, leaving 9 bases between them.

This clone occurred a few times. The chain combines TRBV6-5 with TRBJ2-1, with D hard to call. V gave up 0 bases and J gave up 8 bases, with 11 bases separating them. Germline V gene sequence: CDR1 MNHEY, CDR2 SVGAGI. The CDR3 contains 14 residues. CDR3 loop: CASSYSPSTHEQFF. The CDR3 DNA reads as TGTGCCAGCAGTTACTCGCCTAGTACCCATGAGCAGTTCTTC.

The chain has TRBV2 and TRBJ1-2; maybe TRBD1 (6 bases). The CDR3 runs to 13 residues. Germline CDR1 and CDR2: SNHLY and FYNNEI. Trimming removed 4 bases from V and 4 bases from J, with 10 bases in between. The CDR3 DNA is TGTGCCAGCAGTGCCGGGACAAGCTATGGCTACACCTTC. This encodes CASSAGTSYGYTF.

The rearrangement links TRBV23-1 to TRBJ2-7, with 7 bases aligning to TRBD1. TRBV23-1 is treated as an ORF (open reading frame) with a function not yet certain. The CDR3 consists of 14 residues. With 1 base clipped from V and 1 base from J, the junction kept 1 base outside the gene matches. Written as DNA, the CDR3 is TGCGCCAGCAGTCAATGCAGGGGGTCCTACGAGCAGTACGTC. Translation gives CASSQCRGSYEQYV.

CDR3 nucleotides: TGCGCCAGCAGCTTTTCAAGCGAATCCGGGGAGCTGTTTTTT. Its protein product is CASSFSSESGELFF. The V and J genes are TRBV5-1 and TRBJ2-2, with D uncertain. The CDR3 totals 14 residues. V gave up 2 bases and J gave up 6 bases, with 11 bases separating them. Germline V lookup: CDR1 SGHRS, CDR2 YFSETQ. The complete variable domain, with remaining parts taken from reference TRBV5-1 and TRBJ2-2, reads KAGVTQTPRYLIKTRGQQVTLSCSPISGHRSVSWYQQTPGQGLQFLFEYFSETQRNKGNFPGRFSGRQFSNSRSEMNVSTLELGDSALYLCASSFSSESGELFFGEGSRLTVL.

This clone occurred many times. The V call is TRBV12-3 or TRBV12-4, the J call TRBJ1-4; D call uncertain. This CDR3 region has 13 residues. V shed 1 base and J shed 7 bases, with 7 bases lying between them. CDR3: CASSLGQGEKLFF. The CDR3 DNA follows: TGTGCCAGCAGTTTAGGACAAGGTGAAAAACTGTTTTTT.

This chain connects TRBV14 to TRBJ2-3, with D possibly matching TRBD1 (5 bases). Germline V CDR1 and CDR2: SGHDN, FVKESK. This CDR3 has 13 residues. The V end lost 5 bases, the J end lost 6 bases, and 12 bases lay between the germline ends. CDR3 region: CASSRDSWDTQYF. The CDR3 DNA sequence: TGTGCCAGCAGCAGAGACAGTTGGGATACGCAGTATTTT.

The chain couples TRBV29-1 to TRBJ1-4, with a tentative D call TRBD1 (5 bases). Germline assignment: CDR1 SQVTM and CDR2 ANQGSEA. This CDR3 has 11 residues. With 2 bases removed from V and 9 bases from J, the gap between germline ends came to 7 bases. CDR3 residues: CSVEKGQKLFF. CDR3 DNA: TGCAGCGTTGAAAAGGGGCAAAAACTGTTTTTT.

This clone was found many times. CDR3 sequence: CASSLPGQDLYGYTF. DNA for the CDR3: TGTGCCAGCAGTTTACCGGGACAGGACCTTTATGGCTACACCTTC. The genes are TRBV2 and TRBJ1-2, with 8 bases lining up with TRBD1. The junction had 10 bases not matched to a gene; V was cut back by 5 bases and J by 5 bases. CDR3 length: 15 residues. From germline, CDR1 is SNHLY and CDR2 FYNNEI.

The V gene is TRBV9, the J gene TRBJ1-2, with 8 nucleotides matching TRBD1. Germline assignment: CDR1 SGDLS and CDR2 YYNGEE. This CDR3 has 15 amino acids. Trimming cost V 0 bases and J 5 bases; bases outside gene matches: 6. CDR3 coding DNA: TGTGCCAGCAGCGTAGCCCCCGGGACAGGATATGGCTACACCTTC. Translated, it gives CASSVAPGTGYGYTF.

The J gene is TRBJ1-4, the V gene TRBV19; TRBD1 agrees at 11 bases. In germline, CDR1 is LNHDA, CDR2 SQIVND (reference sequence). V dropped 5 bases and J dropped 8; count of bases not matched to a gene: 10. The CDR3 totals 16 residues. CDR3 DNA: TGTGCCAGTAGTGTCCTCGGGACAGGGGGGCGAGAAAAACTGTTTTTT. Encoded protein: CASSVLGTGGREKLFF.

The chain carries TRBV6-5 and TRBJ2-2; D gene uncertain. The CDR3 loop spans 15 amino acids. Germline-derived CDR1 and CDR2 are MNHEY and SVGAGI. Trimming shortened V by 2 bases and J by 6 bases, and 13 bases separated the two germline ends. The DNA of the CDR3 is TGTGCCAGCAGTTACCAGCGAGGTGGCGCCGGGGAGCTGTTTTTT. It is translated as CASSYQRGGAGELFF.

This clone was observed once. V gene TRBV27 combines with J gene TRBJ1-2, with D possibly matching TRBD1 (5 bases). The CDR3 is made up of 13 amino acids. The germline CDR1 and CDR2 sequences are MNHEY and SMNVEV (reference sequence). V was trimmed by 4 bases and J by 4 bases, leaving 10 bases between them. The chain's CDR3 is CASSWGVGYGYTF. CDR3 DNA sequence: TGTGCCAGCAGTTGGGGGGTGGGCTATGGCTACACCTTC.

V usage is TRBV10-2 and J usage is TRBJ2-5; possible D gene TRBD1, 6 bases. The CDR3 is made up of 14 amino acids. CDR1 and CDR2 from the germline V gene are WSHSY and SAAADI. V lost 2 bases and J 4 bases, leaving 11 bases between the germline ends. CDR3 DNA sequence: TGCGCCAGCAGTGAGCACAGAGGGGGAGAGACCCAGTACTTC. Protein: CASSEHRGGETQYF.

This clone was seen a handful of times. The chain joins TRBV5-6 to TRBJ2-5, with TRBD1 matching over 10 bases. Germline V gene data show CDR1 as SGHDT and CDR2 as YYEEEE. The CDR3 contains 13 residues. Trimming cost V 3 bases and J 6 bases; bases outside gene matches: 2. The CDR3 DNA is TGTGCCAGCAGCTGGACAGGGGGACAGACCCAGTACTTC. Translating it yields CASSWTGGQTQYF.

V and J are TRBV5-1 and TRBJ2-7; TRBD1 aligns across 7 bases. Trimming at V came to 2 bases and at J to 1 base, leaving 6 bases not matched to a gene. The CDR3 is 15 amino acids. Germline values: CDR1 SGHRS, CDR2 YFSETQ. CDR3 sequence reads: CASSFQTGASYEQYF. CDR3 bases: TGCGCCAGCAGCTTCCAAACAGGGGCATCCTACGAGCAGTACTTC.

The CDR3 nucleotides read TGTGCCAGCAGCTCCGGGACTCTTGGGGGCACAGATACGCAGTATTTT. Amino acids: CASSSGTLGGTDTQYF. The genes are TRBV9 and TRBJ2-3, with a weak D call TRBD2 (6 bases). The germline CDR1 and CDR2 sequences are SGDLS and YYNGEE. The V end was cut by 4 bases, the J end by 1 base, with 16 bases between. The CDR3 consists of 16 residues.

This sequence joins TRBV29-1 and TRBJ1-1, with D tentatively TRBD1 (5 bases). The germline V gene encodes CDR1 SQVTM and CDR2 ANQGSEA. This CDR3 comprises 13 residues. V gave up 7 bases and J gave up 0 bases, with 12 bases separating them. CDR3 DNA sequence: TGCAGCGAAGAGACAGTCATGAACACTGAAGCTTTCTTT. It is translated as CSEETVMNTEAFF.

The rearrangement uses TRBV3-1 (or the pseudogene TRBV3-2) and TRBJ1-1, with TRBD1 matching 12 bases. Germline CDR1 reads LGHDT; CDR2 reads YNNKEL (reference sequence). This CDR3 spans 13 amino acids. J lost 8 bases, V lost 4 bases, and 2 bases had no gene match. The CDR3 is CASSPGTGGEAFF. CDR3 DNA sequence: TGTGCCAGCAGCCCCGGGACAGGGGGCGAAGCTTTCTTT.